Listed below are T cell receptor beta chains from one sample, sequenced in a study of tumor-infiltrating lymphocytes in primary liver carcinoma. TCRdb re-called the multiplex PCR reads through MiXCR, storing one row per CDR3 protein. Of about 23,000 distinct CDR3 sequences in the sample, 60% to 80% were seen once. The material sequenced was liver tumor tissue from sampling region 5. All receptors come from a woman aged 25 to 45 with primary liver carcinoma and hepatitis B virus infection. CDR3s include the opening cysteine and the closing phenylalanine or tryptophan. Each record gives: clone size, D gene, V gene, J gene, CDR3 DNA, CDR3 protein. A D gene is named only where the DNA matches it firmly. Clone size appears in some rows only: once, few, many, or a class for an expanded clone.

NA	NA	TRBV6-2/TRBV6-3	TRBJ2-1	TGTGTCAGTAGTTACGTATTTCCCGATGAGCAGTTCTTC	CVSSYVFPDEQFF
NA	TRBD2	TRBV4-3	TRBJ2-2	TGCGCCGGCAGCGTACTAGCGGGAGTGCCCCGTTCGAACATCGGGGAGCTGTTTTTT	CAGSVLAGVPRSNIGELFF
many	NA	TRBV5-1	TRBJ2-2	TGCGCCAGCAGCTTGACGGACCGACCGAACACCGGGGAGCTGCTTTTT	CASSLTDRPNTGELLF
NA	TRBD2	TRBV28	TRBJ2-1	TGTGACAACAGTTCTCCCTCTTCGGTTTTAGCGGGAGGCTGCCCCAATGAGCAGTTCTTC	CDNSSPSSVLAGGCPNEQFF
NA	NA	TRBV12-3/TRBV12-4	TRBJ1-5	TGTGTCAGCAACCGATTAGATACGAGGACCGATCAGCCCCAGCATTTT	CVSNRLDTRTDQPQHF
once	TRBD2	TRBV4-3	TRBJ2-7	TGCGCCAGCAGCCAAGTTGCGACGGGGGGTCACATTAGTTACGAGCAGTACTTC	CASSQVATGGHISYEQYF
few	NA	TRBV9	TRBJ2-7	TGTGCCAGCAGCGTAGACGGGAGCTCCTACGAGCAGTACTTC	CASSVDGSSYEQYF
many	NA	TRBV7-9	TRBJ2-2	TGTGCCAGCACCGGGGGCGGTACCGGGGAGCTGTTTTTT	CASTGGGTGELFF
few	TRBD2	TRBV2	TRBJ2-1	TGTGCCAGCAGGGCCGGACTAGCGGGAGGCAATGAGCAGTTCTTC	CASRAGLAGGNEQFF
NA	TRBD2	TRBV5-6	TRBJ2-7	TGTGCCTGCAGCCGACGGACCAGCGGGAGTTACGAGCAGTACTTT	CACSRRTSGSYEQYF
NA	TRBD1	TRBV19	TRBJ2-7	TGTGCCAGTAGTAAACCCTCCGGGACAGCGATTTGCGAGCAGTACTTC	CASSKPSGTAICEQYF
NA	NA	TRBV30	TRBJ1-1	TGTGCCTGGAACTCCCAATGGGGACCTCAAGCTTTCTTT	CAWNSQWGPQAFF